This is a list of T cell receptor beta chains from one sample in a study of cytomegalovirus exposure and HLA in healthy donors. Assay: immunoSEQ multiplex PCR; the TCRdb copy retains only in-frame clones and omits some. Among 150,000 or so clones, about 80% were seen once, and the ten largest hold roughly 13%. Source material: PBMCs. These receptors all come from a man aged 25-40 years in good health and CMV-seropositive. CDR3s include the opening cysteine and the closing phenylalanine or tryptophan. A D gene is named only where the DNA matches it firmly. Clone size, where shown, is once, few, many, or a class for clones that have expanded.

TRBJ2-7	TRBV27	.	.	TGTGCCAGTTCGAAAGAAAACACCTACGAGCAGTACTTC	CASSKENTYEQYF
TRBJ2-7	TRBV10-3	.	TRBD1	TGTGCCATTAGCTACGGGACAGGGTTCTACGAGCAGTACTTC	CAISYGTGFYEQYF
TRBJ2-2	TRBV11-3	.	.	TGTGCCAGCAGCTATAGCGCCGGGGAGCTGTTTTTT	CASSYSAGELFF
TRBJ2-5	TRBV28	once	TRBD2	TGTGCCAGCAGTCCGCAAGCGGGGGGCGAGACCCAGTACTTC	CASSPQAGGETQYF
TRBJ2-2	TRBV28	.	TRBD2	TGTGCCAGCAGTCCGCCGGGACTAGCGGAGGGGAACACCGGGGAGCTGTTTTTT	CASSPPGLAEGNTGELFF
TRBJ2-2	TRBV2	.	TRBD2	TGTGCCAGCAGGGCGATGAAACTAGCGGTAGGGGAGCTGTTTTTT	CASRAMKLAVGELFF
TRBJ2-1	TRBV10-3	.	TRBD2	TGTGCCATCAGTGAGTCACTAGCGGGGGGGAATGAGCAGTTCTTC	CAISESLAGGNEQFF
TRBJ2-4	TRBV18	.	TRBD1	TGTGCCAGCTCATTCGAAACGGGACAGGGTCGGAACATTCAGTACTTC	CASSFETGQGRNIQYF
TRBJ2-1	TRBV5-4	.	.	TGTGCCAGCAGCCCGACAGGCTACAATGAGCAGTTCTTC	CASSPTGYNEQFF
TRBJ2-3	TRBV13	.	.	TGTGCCAGCAGCACAAGCGGGAGCACAGATACGCAGTATTTT	CASSTSGSTDTQYF
TRBJ2-2	TRBV12-1	.	.	TGTGCCAGCAGCCATTGGCTAGCGGGGGATTCGAAAACCGGGGAGCTGTTTTTT	CASSHWLAGDSKTGELFF
TRBJ1-5	TRBV6-6	.	TRBD1	TGTGCCAGCAGTGAGACAGGGGCCATCCCCCAGCATTTT	CASSETGAIPQHF
TRBJ2-1	TRBV2	.	TRBD1	TGTGCCAGCAGTGAAGCCGGGACAGGGTTCTACAATGAGCAGTTCTTC	CASSEAGTGFYNEQFF
TRBJ2-5	TRBV19	.	.	TGTGCCAGTAGCTGGGCCCTCGGAGAGACCCAGTACTTC	CASSWALGETQYF
TRBJ1-1	TRBV27	.	.	TGTGCCAGCAGTCAGGTAACAGGGATGGGGACTGAAGCTTTCTTT	CASSQVTGMGTEAFF
TRBJ1-6	TRBV7-6	.	TRBD1	TGTGCCAGCAGCTTAACAGGGGGCTATAATTCACCCCTCCACTTT	CASSLTGGYNSPLHF
TRBJ1-4	TRBV5-5	.	.	TGTGCCAGCAGCTTGGTTGCCGTGGTGGGGCAGGGTGAAAAACTGTTTTTT	CASSLVAVVGQGEKLFF
TRBJ1-4	TRBV5-1	.	TRBD1	TGCGCCAGCAGCTTGTCTACGGGACAGGGGAATGAAAAACTGTTTTTT	CASSLSTGQGNEKLFF
TRBJ2-5	TRBV5-1	.	.	TGCGCCAGCAGCTCCGCCCCCGGTCCGGAGACCCAGTACTTC	CASSSAPGPETQYF
TRBJ2-7	TRBV9	.	.	TGTGCCAGCAGCGCCTTCCCGACCGGTAGCGGATTCGAGCAGTACTTC	CASSAFPTGSGFEQYF
TRBJ2-3	TRBV27	.	TRBD2	TGTGCCAGCGGGCAACTAGCGGGAGTAGATACGCAGTATTTT	CASGQLAGVDTQYF
TRBJ1-4	TRBV10-3	few	.	TGTGCCATTTCACAGCCAACTAATGAAAAACTGTTTTTT	CAISQPTNEKLFF
TRBJ2-3	TRBV30	few	TRBD2	TGTGCCTGGAGTGTACTTCCGGGGGGTGAGCAGTATTTT	CAWSVLPGGEQYF
TRBJ2-3	TRBV19	.	.	TGTGCCATCGCTTTAGCGAGGAGAAAGGCAGATACGCAGTATTTT	CAIALARRKADTQYF
TRBJ1-4	TRBV30	.	TRBD1	TGTGCCTGGAAAACAGGGGCGGGTGAAAAACTGTTTTTT	CAWKTGAGEKLFF
TRBJ2-7	TRBV11-2	.	TRBD2	TGTGCCAGCAGCTTTAAGGGACTAGCGGGAGTAAAAGTCTACGAGCAGTACTTC	CASSFKGLAGVKVYEQYF
TRBJ1-2	TRBV25-1	.	.	TGTGCCAGCAGTGAGGGTGAGGGAGCAGGGGTCTATGGCTACACCTTC	CASSEGEGAGVYGYTF
TRBJ2-1	TRBV5-8	.	TRBD2	TGTGCCAGCAGCTTGGCTAGCGGGCGCGGGGGGGAGCAGTTCTTC	CASSLASGRGGEQFF
TRBJ2-7	TRBV6-6	.	.	TGTGCCAGCAGTTACGACAGAGCCTACGAGCAGTACTTC	CASSYDRAYEQYF
TRBJ1-1	TRBV6-1	.	TRBD1	TGTGCCAGCAACTTGGGGACAGGGAACACTGAAGCTTTCTTT	CASNLGTGNTEAFF
TRBJ2-2	TRBV9	.	TRBD1	TGTGCCAGCAGCGCCCAGGACAGGGGCACCGGGGAGCTGTTTTTT	CASSAQDRGTGELFF
TRBJ1-5	TRBV27	.	.	TGTGCCAGCAGTTTATTGGGGGGGGGTGGCAATCAGCCCCAGCATTTT	CASSLLGGGGNQPQHF
TRBJ2-1	TRBV2	.	TRBD1	TGTGCCAGCAGCAAAAACAGGGAAGGGGGCGGGTTCGACAATGAGCAGTTCTTC	CASSKNREGGGFDNEQFF
TRBJ1-4	TRBV30	.	.	TGTGCCTGGAATCGGTGGGAGGAAAAACTGTTTTTT	CAWNRWEEKLFF
TRBJ2-3	TRBV9	.	TRBD2	TGTGCCAGCAGCGGTAACTGGGCTAGCGGAAGCACAGATACGCAGTATTTT	CASSGNWASGSTDTQYF
TRBJ2-3	TRBV10-2	.	TRBD1	TGCGCCAGCAGTGATGGACAGGGGACGGGAGATACGCAGTATTTT	CASSDGQGTGDTQYF
TRBJ2-7	TRBV18	.	.	TGTGCCAGCTCACACGATAGACAGGTATCGTCCTACGAGCAGTACTTC	CASSHDRQVSSYEQYF
TRBJ2-7	TRBV2	.	.	TGTGCCAGCAGTTATGAACGCAGGGACTACGAGCAGTACTTC	CASSYERRDYEQYF
TRBJ2-7	TRBV2	.	.	TGTGCCAGCAGTGAAGCGACTGACTCCTACGAGCAGTACTTC	CASSEATDSYEQYF
TRBJ1-1	TRBV19	once	TRBD1	TGTGCCAGTAGTCCTGAGGGGGCTTGGACTGAAGCTTTCTTT	CASSPEGAWTEAFF
TRBJ1-1	TRBV6-1	.	.	TGTGCCAGCAGGCTTGACCGGGACACTGAAGCTTTCTTT	CASRLDRDTEAFF
TRBJ1-1	TRBV28	few	.	TGTGCCAGCACCTCCCGGGATCTGAACACTGAAGCTTTCTTT	CASTSRDLNTEAFF
TRBJ2-1	TRBV4-2	.	TRBD2	TGTGCCAGCAGCCGTGATACTAGCGGATCCTACAATGAGCAGTTCTTC	CASSRDTSGSYNEQFF
TRBJ2-7	TRBV9	.	TRBD2	TGTGCCAGCAGCGTAGCTCCGGCTAGCGGGAGCTACGAGCAGTACTTC	CASSVAPASGSYEQYF
TRBJ1-5	TRBV18	.	TRBD1	TGTGCCAGCTCACCATCGGGACAGGGAAGCAATCAGCCCCAGCATTTT	CASSPSGQGSNQPQHF
TRBJ2-7	TRBV6-5	.	TRBD1	TGTGCCAGCAGTTCAAGACAGGGAGTGTTCAGCTACGAGCAGTACTTC	CASSSRQGVFSYEQYF
TRBJ2-1	TRBV28	.	.	TGTGCCAGCAGTTCCCGACCGAGGGAGATCTACAATGAGCAGTTCTTC	CASSSRPREIYNEQFF
TRBJ1-5	TRBV18	.	.	TGTGCCAGCTCACCGAACAGTCCAAATCAGCCCCAGCATTTT	CASSPNSPNQPQHF
TRBJ1-2	TRBV5-6	.	.	TGTGCCAGCAGCTTGGTAAACAGGGAGAAGGGGGTCTATGGCTACACCTTC	CASSLVNREKGVYGYTF
TRBJ1-5	TRBV7-9	.	TRBD1	TGTGCCAGCAGCTCTGCAGGGGGTGGCCAGCCCCAGCATTTT	CASSSAGGGQPQHF
TRBJ2-2	TRBV6-6	.	TRBD1	TGTGCCAGCAGGCCCGGGACAGGGTATTTCGGGGAGCTGTTTTTT	CASRPGTGYFGELFF
TRBJ2-1	TRBV4-1	.	TRBD2	TGCGCCAGCAGCCAAGCCCTGTTGCGGGAGGGCGGAGGCAATGAGCAGTTCTTC	CASSQALLREGGGNEQFF
TRBJ1-1	TRBV10-1	once	.	TGCGCCAGCAGTGAGTCGGGCGGGCCGAATAAAGAAGCTTTCTTT	CASSESGGPNKEAFF
TRBJ2-1	TRBV11-2	.	TRBD2	TGTGCCAGCAGCTCGGATCCTAGCGGGGGCCAGTTCTTC	CASSSDPSGGQFF
TRBJ2-3	TRBV27	few	TRBD2	TGTGCCAGCAGCCCTGGGGATCAGCGGGAGGGCCGTGGAAACACAGATACGCAGTATTTT	CASSPGDQREGRGNTDTQYF
TRBJ1-5	TRBV19	few	.	TGTGCCAGTAGTGAGATTAACAGGGCCGGTCAGCCCCAGCATTTT	CASSEINRAGQPQHF
TRBJ2-5	TRBV5-4	.	TRBD1	TGTGCCAGCAGCATAGGGACAGGCTCGTACCAAGAGACCCAGTACTTC	CASSIGTGSYQETQYF
TRBJ2-1	TRBV28	.	TRBD1	TGTGCCAGCACCCAAACAGGGGGCTTTTCCAATGAGCAGTTCTTC	CASTQTGGFSNEQFF
TRBJ1-1	TRBV19	.	.	TGTGCCAGTCTAGGGCAGGGAAGGGGCACTGAAGCTTTCTTT	CASLGQGRGTEAFF